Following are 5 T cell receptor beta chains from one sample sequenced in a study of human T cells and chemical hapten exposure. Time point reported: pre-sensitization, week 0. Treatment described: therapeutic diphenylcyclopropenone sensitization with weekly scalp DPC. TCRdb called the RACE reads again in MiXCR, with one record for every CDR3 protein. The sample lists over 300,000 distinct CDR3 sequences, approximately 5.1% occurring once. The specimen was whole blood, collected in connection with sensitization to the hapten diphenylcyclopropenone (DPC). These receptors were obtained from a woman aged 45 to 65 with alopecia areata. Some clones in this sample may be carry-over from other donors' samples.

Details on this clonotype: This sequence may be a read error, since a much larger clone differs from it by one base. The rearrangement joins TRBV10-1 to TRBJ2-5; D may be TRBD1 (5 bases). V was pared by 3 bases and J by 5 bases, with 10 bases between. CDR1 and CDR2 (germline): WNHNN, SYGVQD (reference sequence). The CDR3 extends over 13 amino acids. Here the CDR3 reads CASSDTAGETQYF. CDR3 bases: TGCGCCAGCAGTGATACCGCAGGGGAGACCCAGTACTTC.

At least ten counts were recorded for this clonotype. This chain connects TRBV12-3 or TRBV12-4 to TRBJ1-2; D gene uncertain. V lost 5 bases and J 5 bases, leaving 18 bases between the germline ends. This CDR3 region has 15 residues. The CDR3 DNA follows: TGTGCCAGCAGTACCCAGGACGGAGTTCCGTATGGCTACACCTTC. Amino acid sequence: CASSTQDGVPYGYTF.

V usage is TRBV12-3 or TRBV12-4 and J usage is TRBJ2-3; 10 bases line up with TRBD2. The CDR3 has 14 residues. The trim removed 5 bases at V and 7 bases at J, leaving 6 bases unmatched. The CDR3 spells CASSGSSGGNTQYF. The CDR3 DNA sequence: TGTGCCAGCAGTGGGTCTAGCGGGGGAAATACGCAGTATTTT.

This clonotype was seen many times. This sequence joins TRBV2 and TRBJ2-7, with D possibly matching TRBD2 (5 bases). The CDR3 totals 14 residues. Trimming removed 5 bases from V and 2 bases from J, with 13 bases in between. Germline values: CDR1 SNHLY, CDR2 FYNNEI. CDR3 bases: TGTGCCAGCAGTCGGACTCAGAGGGCCTACGAGCAGTACTTC. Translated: CASSRTQRAYEQYF.

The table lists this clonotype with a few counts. DNA for the CDR3: TGCAGTGCTAACTTCCAGGGGAACACCGGGGAGCTGTTTTTT. It is translated as CSANFQGNTGELFF. The J gene is TRBJ2-2, the V gene TRBV20-1, with D perhaps matching TRBD1 (5 bases). The CDR3 is made up of 14 amino acids. The germline V and J ends were trimmed by 4 bases and 1 base, with 10 bases remaining between them. Germline CDR1 and CDR2: DFQATT and SNEGSKA (reference sequence).